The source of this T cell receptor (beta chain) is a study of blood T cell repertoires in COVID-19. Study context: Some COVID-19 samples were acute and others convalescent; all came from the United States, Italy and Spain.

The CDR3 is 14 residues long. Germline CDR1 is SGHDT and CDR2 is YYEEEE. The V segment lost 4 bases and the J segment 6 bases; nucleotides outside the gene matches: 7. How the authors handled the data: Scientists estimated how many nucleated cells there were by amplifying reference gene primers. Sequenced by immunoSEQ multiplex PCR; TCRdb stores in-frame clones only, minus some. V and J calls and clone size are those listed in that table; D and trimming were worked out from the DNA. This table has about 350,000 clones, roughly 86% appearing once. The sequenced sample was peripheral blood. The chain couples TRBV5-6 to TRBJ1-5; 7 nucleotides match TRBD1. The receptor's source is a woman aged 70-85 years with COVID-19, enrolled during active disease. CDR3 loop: CASSPTGVSQPQHF. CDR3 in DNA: TGTGCCAGCAGCCCCACAGGGGTCTCTCAGCCCCAGCATTTT.